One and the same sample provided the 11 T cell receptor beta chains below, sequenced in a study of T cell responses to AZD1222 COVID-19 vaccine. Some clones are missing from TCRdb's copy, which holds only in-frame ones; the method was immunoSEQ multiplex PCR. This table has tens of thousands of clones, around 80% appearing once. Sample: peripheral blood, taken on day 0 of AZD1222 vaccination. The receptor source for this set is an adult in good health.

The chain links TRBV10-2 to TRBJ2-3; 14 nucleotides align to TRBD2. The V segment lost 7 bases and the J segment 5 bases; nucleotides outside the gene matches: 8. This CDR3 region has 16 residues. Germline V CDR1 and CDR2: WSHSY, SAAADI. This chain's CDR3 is CASTRGLAGVLDTQYF. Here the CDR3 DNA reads TGCGCCAGCACCCGGGGACTAGCGGGGGTCTTAGATACGCAGTATTTT.

This chain's CDR3 is CASSLNFGASYNEQFF. DNA of the CDR3: TGTGCCAGCAGCTTAAATTTCGGGGCCAGCTACAATGAGCAGTTCTTC. V is TRBV7-3 and J is TRBJ2-1; D may correspond to TRBD1 or TRBD2 (5 bases each). The CDR3 length is 16 residues. Germline CDR1 is SGHTA and CDR2 is FQGTGA. V shed 1 base and J shed 3 bases, with 13 bases lying between them. The full variable domain, rest sourced from reference TRBV7-3 and TRBJ2-1, is GAGVSQTPSNKVTEKGKYVELRCDPISGHTALYWYRQSLGQGPEFLIYFQGTGAADDSGLPNDRFFAVRPEGSVSTLKIQRTERGDSAVYLCASSLNFGASYNEQFFGPGTRLTVL.

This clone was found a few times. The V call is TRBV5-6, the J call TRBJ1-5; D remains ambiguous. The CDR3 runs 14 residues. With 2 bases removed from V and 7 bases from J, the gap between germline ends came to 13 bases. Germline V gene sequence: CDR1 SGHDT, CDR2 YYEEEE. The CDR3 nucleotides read TGTGCCAGCAGCTTATATGGAAGAGAACAGCCCCAGCATTTT. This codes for CASSLYGREQPQHF.

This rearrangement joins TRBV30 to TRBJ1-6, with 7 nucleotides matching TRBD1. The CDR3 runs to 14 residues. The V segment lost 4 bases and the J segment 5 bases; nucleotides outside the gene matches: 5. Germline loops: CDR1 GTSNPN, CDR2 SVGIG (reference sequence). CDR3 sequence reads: CAWKRGQNNSPLHF. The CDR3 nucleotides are TGTGCCTGGAAGAGGGGACAGAATAATTCACCCCTCCACTTT. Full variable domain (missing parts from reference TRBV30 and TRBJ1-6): SQTIHQWPATLVQPVGSPLSLECTVEGTSNPNLYWYRQAAGRGLQLLFYSVGIGQISSEVPQNLSASRPQDRQFILSSKKLLLSDSGFYLCAWKRGQNNSPLHFGNGTRLTVT.

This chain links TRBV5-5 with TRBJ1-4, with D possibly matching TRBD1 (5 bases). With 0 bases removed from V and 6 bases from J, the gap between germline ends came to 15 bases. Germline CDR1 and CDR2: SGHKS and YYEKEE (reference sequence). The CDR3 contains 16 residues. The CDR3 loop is CASSLGLWGLDEKLFF. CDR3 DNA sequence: TGTGCCAGCAGCTTGGGATTGTGGGGGTTGGATGAAAAACTGTTTTTT.

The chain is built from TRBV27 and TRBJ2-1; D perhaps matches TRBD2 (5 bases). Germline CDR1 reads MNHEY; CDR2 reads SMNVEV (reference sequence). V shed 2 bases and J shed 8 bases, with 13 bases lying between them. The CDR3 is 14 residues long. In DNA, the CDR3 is TGTGCCAGCAGTTTAACTCGGCTAGCCGATGAGCAGTTCTTC. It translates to CASSLTRLADEQFF.

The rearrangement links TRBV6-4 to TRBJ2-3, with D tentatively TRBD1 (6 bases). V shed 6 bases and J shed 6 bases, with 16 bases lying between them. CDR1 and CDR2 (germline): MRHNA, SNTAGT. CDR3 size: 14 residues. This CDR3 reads CASSQNHGQDTQYF. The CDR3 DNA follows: TGTGCCAGCAGCCAAAATCATGGACAGGATACGCAGTATTTT.

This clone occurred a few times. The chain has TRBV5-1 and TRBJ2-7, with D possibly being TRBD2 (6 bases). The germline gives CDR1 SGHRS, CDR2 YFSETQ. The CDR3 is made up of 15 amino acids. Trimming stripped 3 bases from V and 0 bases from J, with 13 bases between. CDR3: CASSYSGLSSYEQYV. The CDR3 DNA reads TGCGCCAGCAGCTACAGCGGGCTCAGCTCCTACGAGCAGTACGTC.

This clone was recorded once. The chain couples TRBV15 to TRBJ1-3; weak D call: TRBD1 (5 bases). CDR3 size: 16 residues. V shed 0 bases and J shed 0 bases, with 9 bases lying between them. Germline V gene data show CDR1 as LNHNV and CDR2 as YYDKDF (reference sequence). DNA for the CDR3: TGTGCCACCAGCAGAGATCGTGGACACTCTGGAAACACCATATATTTT. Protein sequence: CATSRDRGHSGNTIYF.

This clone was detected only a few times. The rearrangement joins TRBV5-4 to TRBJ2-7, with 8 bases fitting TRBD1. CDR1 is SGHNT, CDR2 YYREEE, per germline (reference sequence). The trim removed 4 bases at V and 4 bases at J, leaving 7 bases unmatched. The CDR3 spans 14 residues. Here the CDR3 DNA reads TGTGCCAGCAGCCCACAGGGGGACGGTTACGAGCAGTACGTC. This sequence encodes CASSPQGDGYEQYV.

The CDR3 spells CASSGEGTDTQYF. The CDR3, as DNA: TGTGCCAGCAGTGGGGAGGGTACAGATACGCAGTATTTT. The genes are TRBV28 and TRBJ2-3, with TRBD2 identical over 7 bases. V lost 5 bases, J lost 3 bases, and 2 bases stayed unmatched. Germline V CDR1 and CDR2: MDHEN, SYDVKM. This CDR3 region has 13 residues. The full variable domain, with the rest looked up from reference TRBV28 and TRBJ2-3, is DVKVTQSSRYLVKRTGEKVFLECVQDMDHENMFWYRQDPGLGLRLIYFSYDVKMKEKGDIPEGYSVSREKKERFSLILESASTNQTSMYLCASSGEGTDTQYFGPGTRLTVL.